The 12 T cell receptor beta chains listed next were all sequenced from one sample in a study of blood T cell repertoires in COVID-19. Sequencing used immunoSEQ multiplex PCR; TCRdb keeps in-frame clones, though not all of them. The table lists over 200,000 clones, around 90% of them singletons. The specimen was peripheral blood. The receptors were sampled from a young woman who had recovered from COVID-19.

The V and J genes are TRBV30 and TRBJ1-2, with D perhaps TRBD1 (6 bases). This CDR3 spans 14 amino acids. CDR1 is GTSNPN, CDR2 SVGIG, per germline (reference sequence). Trimming pared 0 bases from V and 5 bases from J, leaving 13 bases between. The CDR3 DNA reads as TGTGCCTGGAGTGTAACCGCGGGGGCTTATGGCTACACCTTC. Its protein is CAWSVTAGAYGYTF.

The rearrangement links TRBV7-9 to TRBJ2-2; 8 bases align to TRBD1. The CDR3 is made up of 16 amino acids. The germline V gene has CDR1 SEHNR and CDR2 FQNEAQ (reference sequence). The J segment lost 4 bases and the V segment lost 5 bases, leaving 9 bases of the junction unmatched. The CDR3 here is CASSLRTGLGTGELFF. CDR3 DNA: TGTGCCAGCAGCCTCCGGACAGGGTTGGGCACCGGGGAGCTGTTTTTT. Together with reference TRBV7-9 and TRBJ2-2, the CDR3 gives the full variable domain: DTGVSQNPRHKITKRGQNVTFRCDPISEHNRLYWYRQTLGQGPEFLTYFQNEAQLEKSRLLSDRFSAERPKGSFSTLEIQRTEQGDSAMYLCASSLRTGLGTGELFFGEGSRLTVL.

V and J are TRBV19 and TRBJ2-3; 14 nucleotides align to TRBD2. This CDR3 comprises 16 residues. The germline CDR1 and CDR2 sequences are LNHDA and SQIVND (reference sequence). Trimming at V came to 3 bases and at J to 5 bases, leaving 4 bases not matched to a gene. The CDR3 loop is CASSMPGLAGVDTQYF. CDR3 DNA sequence: TGTGCCAGTAGTATGCCGGGACTAGCGGGAGTAGATACGCAGTATTTT.

On this clone: The same CDR3 is also encoded by other DNA sequences in this sample. The DNA for the CDR3 is TGCGCCAGCAGCCAAGATCGGGGAATGAACACTGAAGCTTTCTTT. Translation: CASSQDRGMNTEAFF. The V gene is TRBV4-1, the J gene TRBJ1-1, with unresolved D. Trimming shortened V by 0 bases and J by 0 bases, and 8 bases separated the two germline ends. The V gene's germline CDR1 is MGHRA and CDR2 YSYEKL. The CDR3 is 15 amino acids.

This clone was recorded once. This sequence joins TRBV30 and TRBJ1-1; tentatively, D is TRBD1 (5 bases). Trimming took off 3 bases at V and 0 bases at J, with 14 bases between the two ends. Germline V CDR1 and CDR2: GTSNPN, SVGIG (reference sequence). CDR3 length: 15 residues. This CDR3 reads CAWSPPWGVNTEAFF. The CDR3 nucleotides are TGTGCCTGGAGCCCCCCCTGGGGGGTGAACACTGAAGCTTTCTTT.

The V gene is TRBV19, the J gene TRBJ2-2; no reliable D call. Germline lookup yields CDR1 LNHDA and CDR2 SQIVND (reference sequence). Trimming left V 4 bases short and J 4 bases short, with 16 bases between. CDR3 length: 16 amino acids. This CDR3 is CASSTLQIERTGELFF. The CDR3 nucleotides are TGTGCCAGTAGTACCCTCCAAATTGAGCGCACCGGGGAGCTGTTTTTT.

The rearrangement joins TRBV13 to TRBJ2-7, with 7 bases that match TRBD1. Germline V lookup: CDR1 PRHDT, CDR2 FYEKMQ (reference sequence). The CDR3 is made up of 14 amino acids. Losses at the gene ends were 4 bases for V and 3 bases for J; bases not matched to a gene: 6. CDR3 nucleotides: TGTGCCAGCAGCTCAGGGGACAGCCTCTACGAGCAGTACTTC. Its translation is CASSSGDSLYEQYF.

The genes are TRBV6-5 and TRBJ1-4; tentative D call: TRBD1 (6 bases). CDR3 length equals 13 residues. V lost 6 bases, J lost 17 bases, and 22 bases lay in between. Germline-derived CDR1 and CDR2 are MNHEY and SVGAGI. The CDR3 protein is CASRNEGGPRGFF. DNA of the CDR3: TGTGCCAGCAGGAACGAAGGGGGTCCACGAGGCTTTTTT.

This sequence joins TRBV14 and TRBJ2-2; D call uncertain. Germline CDR1 reads SGHDN; CDR2 reads FVKESK. V was cut by 4 bases and J by 1 base, with 7 bases left in between. The CDR3 spans 14 residues. Written as DNA, the CDR3 is TGTGCCAGCAGCCGAACATTGAACACCGGGGAGCTGTTTTTT. Residues: CASSRTLNTGELFF.

This sequence joins TRBV19 and TRBJ1-1; perhaps TRBD1 as D (6 bases). Germline CDR1 reads LNHDA; CDR2 reads SQIVND (reference sequence). The CDR3 has 12 residues. The ends were cut back, 8 bases at V and 3 bases at J, with 10 bases in the middle. This CDR3 reads CASRWGHTEAFF. In nucleotides, the CDR3 is TGTGCCAGTCGCTGGGGGCACACTGAAGCTTTCTTT. Drawing the rest from reference TRBV19 and TRBJ1-1, the complete variable domain is DGGITQSPKYLFRKEGQNVTLSCEQNLNHDAMYWYRQDPGQGLRLIYYSQIVNDFQKGDIAEGYSVSREKKESFPLTVTSAQKNPTAFYLCASRWGHTEAFFGQGTRLTVV.

The chain links TRBV2 to TRBJ2-2, with TRBD2 matching 8 bases. CDR1 is SNHLY and CDR2 is FYNNEI in the germline V gene. Losses at the gene ends were 11 bases for V and 4 bases for J; bases not matched to a gene: 15. The CDR3 spans 16 residues. The CDR3 nucleotides are TGTGCCGGAAGTAGTGGCGGGAGGAGGAGCACCGGGGAGCTGTTTTTT. Amino acid sequence: CAGSSGGRRSTGELFF.

The chain combines TRBV3-1 (or the pseudogene TRBV3-2) with TRBJ2-3; D is ambiguous. The V gene's germline CDR1 is LGHDT and CDR2 YNNKEL (reference sequence). The length of the CDR3 is 15 residues. The germline V and J ends were trimmed by 6 bases and 0 bases, with 13 bases remaining between them. CDR3: CASSRHRSSTDTQYF. Written as DNA, the CDR3 is TGTGCCAGCAGTCGACACCGTTCTAGCACAGATACGCAGTATTTT.